Listed below are T cell receptor beta chains from one sample, sequenced in a study of blood T cell repertoires in COVID-19. Clones were read by immunoSEQ multiplex PCR, and TCRdb kept only the in-frame ones, dropping some. Of 300,000 or so clones in the sample, 75% to 90% are singletons; the top ten hold less than 3.5%. The sequenced sample was peripheral blood. These receptors all stem from a woman aged 25 to 39 with COVID-19, enrolled during active disease. CDR3s include the opening cysteine and the closing phenylalanine or tryptophan. Fields, in order: D gene, V gene, clone size, J gene, CDR3 DNA, CDR3 protein. The D gene is left open where the match is weak. A clone size is listed for some rows: how often the clone was seen (once, few, many), or a class if it is expanded.

.	TRBV11-2	once	TRBJ1-2	TGTGCCAGCAGCCCGACTCCGGGATTCGGGGGTAGCTACACCTTC	CASSPTPGFGGSYTF
.	TRBV5-6	.	TRBJ1-2	TGTGCCAGCAGCGGACAGCCGACCTATGGCTACACCTTC	CASSGQPTYGYTF
.	TRBV12-3/TRBV12-4	.	TRBJ1-1	TGTGCCAGCAGCCGAGCACGGAACACTGAAGCTTTCTTT	CASSRARNTEAFF
TRBD1	TRBV5-1	.	TRBJ2-3	TGCGCCAGCAGACCCCGACAGGGAAATCCAGATACGCAGTATTTT	CASRPRQGNPDTQYF
.	TRBV29-1	.	TRBJ1-2	TGCAGCGTTCCCCCTCCGTACGGGTATGGCTACACCTTC	CSVPPPYGYGYTF
TRBD1	TRBV15	.	TRBJ1-2	TGTGCCACCAGTCCGCCGGGACAGGGGGTGGTTGGCTACACCTTC	CATSPPGQGVVGYTF
.	TRBV6-4	.	TRBJ1-2	TGTGCCAGCAGTGACTCCCGGAGGGGCTACACCTTC	CASSDSRRGYTF
TRBD2	TRBV10-1	.	TRBJ2-7	TGCGCCAGCAGCGGGACTAGCACTCCCTACGAGCAGTACTTC	CASSGTSTPYEQYF
TRBD2	TRBV11-2	.	TRBJ2-7	TGTGCCAGCAGGACCTGGGGGGGACCCTCCTACGAGCAGTACTTC	CASRTWGGPSYEQYF
TRBD1	TRBV2	.	TRBJ1-1	TGTGCCAGTCGATTACCGACAGGGTATGAGAACACTGAAGCTTTCTTT	CASRLPTGYENTEAFF
TRBD1	TRBV5-1	.	TRBJ2-1	TGCGCCAGCAGCGCTCCGGGACAGAACTACAATGAGCAGTTCTTC	CASSAPGQNYNEQFF
TRBD2	TRBV4-1	.	TRBJ2-2	TGCGCCAGCAGCCAAGATCCTAGCGGGAGCCCGAACACCGGGGAGCTGTTTTTT	CASSQDPSGSPNTGELFF
TRBD2	TRBV9	.	TRBJ2-7	TGTGCCAGCAGCGGGTTTAGCGGGAGGGACGACGAGCAGTACTTC	CASSGFSGRDDEQYF
.	TRBV4-1	.	TRBJ2-1	TGCGCCAGCAGTCAACGGACAGAACTCTACAATGAGCAGTTCTTC	CASSQRTELYNEQFF
TRBD1	TRBV7-9	.	TRBJ1-1	TGTGCCAGCAGCGCGACAGGGAGCACTGAAGCTTTCTTT	CASSATGSTEAFF
.	TRBV6-1	.	TRBJ1-6	TGTGCCAGCAGTGAGAGTAGTGGGAGACGGACTGAAGCACCCCTCCACTTT	CASSESSGRRTEAPLHF